Each of the 23 T cell receptor beta chains below was sequenced from the same sample in a study of graft-versus-host responses after intestinal transplantation (dated by TCRdb to about 2021). Library creation used the immunoSEQ multiplex PCR assay. This immuneACCESS table, as held by TCRdb, lists in-frame sequences with V and J called but not all clones. Of the missing ones, under half trace to an unresolved V gene in checked studies; the others have no known cause. This sample has some 76,000 clones in its table, and around nine tenths of those were observed once. 8% of the sample belongs to the ten largest clones. This specimen's time point label, interpreted: cells obtained before transplantation from donor or recipient. The antigens of these receptors remain unknown. This sample comprised unstimulated CD8+ T cells sorted from spleen or lymph node cells, obtained before transplant. The receptors derive from a human donor who was the organ donor for an intestinal transplant.

This sequence joins TRBV4-2 and TRBJ2-1; D perhaps matches TRBD2 (5 bases). CDR3 length: 16 amino acids. The germline V and J ends were trimmed by 0 bases and 1 base, with 10 bases remaining between them. The germline V gene has CDR1 LGHNA and CDR2 YNFKEQ. CDR3 DNA: TGTGCCAGCAGCCAAGAAGAGGGATGGTCCTACAATGAGCAGTTCTTC. Protein: CASSQEEGWSYNEQFF.

The rearrangement uses TRBV5-6 and TRBJ2-1; D perhaps matches TRBD2 (5 bases). Germline V gene sequence: CDR1 SGHDT, CDR2 YYEEEE. V was shortened by 0 bases and J by 9 bases, with 13 bases between the two germline ends. The CDR3 spans 14 residues. The CDR3 coding sequence is TGTGCCAGCAGCTTGGGCGTACTAGTGGTTGAGCAGTTCTTC. Protein product: CASSLGVLVVEQFF.

J is TRBJ1-2 and V is TRBV18, with D unresolved. CDR3 size: 14 residues. Trimming cost V 2 bases and J 0 bases, with 7 bases left between them. The germline CDR1 and CDR2 sequences are KGHSH and LQKENI. In DNA, the CDR3 is TGTGCCAGCTCACCAGGGCCCCCTAACTATGGCTACACCTTC. This sequence encodes CASSPGPPNYGYTF.

This rearrangement joins TRBV5-5 to TRBJ1-6; no clear D. V gave up 0 bases and J gave up 14 bases, with 6 bases separating them. The length of the CDR3 is 11 residues. Germline lookup yields CDR1 SGHKS and CDR2 YYEKEE (reference sequence). CDR3 DNA sequence: TGTGCCAGCAGCTTGGCCGGCACCCTCCACTTT. Translating it yields CASSLAGTLHF.

The chain recombines TRBV4-1 with TRBJ2-7; 9 bases agree with TRBD2. The germline V gene encodes CDR1 MGHRA and CDR2 YSYEKL. Losses at the gene ends were 4 bases for V and 4 bases for J; bases not matched to a gene: 5. The CDR3 is 14 amino acids. The CDR3 DNA sequence: TGCGCCAGCAGCCGTAGCGGGGGAACGTACGAGCAGTACTTC. This encodes CASSRSGGTYEQYF.

The chain uses TRBV28 and TRBJ1-1; possibly TRBD1 for D (5 bases). Germline loops: CDR1 MDHEN, CDR2 SYDVKM. Between the trimmed V and J ends, which lost 8 bases and 8 bases, there was a span of 15 bases. This CDR3 spans 12 amino acids. This chain's CDR3 is CASDPGRGEAFF. The CDR3, as DNA: TGTGCCAGCGACCCAGGGAGAGGAGAAGCTTTCTTT. The variable domain in full, with the rest retrieved from reference TRBV28 and TRBJ1-1, is DVKVTQSSRYLVKRTGEKVFLECVQDMDHENMFWYRQDPGLGLRLIYFSYDVKMKEKGDIPEGYSVSREKKERFSLILESASTNQTSMYLCASDPGRGEAFFGQGTRLTVV.

This clone was counted once. The chain employs TRBV19 and TRBJ2-7; 8 bases line up with TRBD2. Trimming took 3 bases from V and 0 from J; bases not matched to a gene: 1. The germline V gene has CDR1 LNHDA and CDR2 SQIVND (reference sequence). The CDR3 totals 14 residues. In nucleotides, the CDR3 is TGTGCCAGTAGTATGGCGGGGGGCTCCTACGAGCAGTACTTC. It codes for CASSMAGGSYEQYF.

The CDR3 region has the DNA TGTGCCAGCAGTGGCCAGGGCCGAAATGAAGCTTTCTTT. Its protein is CASSGQGRNEAFF. The V call is TRBV5-4, the J call TRBJ1-1, with D maybe TRBD1 (5 bases). The CDR3 sequence is 13 residues long. The germline V gene has CDR1 SGHNT and CDR2 YYREEE (reference sequence). V lost 5 bases and J lost 7, with 15 bases in between. Variable domain in full (rest from reference TRBV5-4 and TRBJ1-1): ETGVTQSPTHLIKTRGQQVTLRCSSQSGHNTVSWYQQALGQGPQFIFQYYREEENGRGNFPPRFSGLQFPNYSSELNVNALELDDSALYLCASSGQGRNEAFFGQGTRLTVV.

This sequence joins TRBV4-1 and TRBJ2-2; D is unclear. Trimming left V 0 bases short and J 4 bases short, with 6 bases between. The CDR3 contains 14 residues. CDR1 and CDR2 from the germline V gene are MGHRA and YSYEKL. As DNA, the CDR3 is TGCGCCAGCAGCCAAGACCAGCTCACCGGGGAGCTGTTTTTT. Translated: CASSQDQLTGELFF.

The rearrangement links TRBV6-1 to TRBJ2-5, with D perhaps TRBD1 (7 bases). The J call may be incorrect, as the DNA end agrees better with TRBJ2-7. The CDR3 is 12 residues long. CDR1 MNHNS and CDR2 SASEGT come from the germline V gene. The CDR3 region has the DNA TGTGCCAGCAGTGGACAGGGAGGCGAGCAGTACTTC. Translating it yields CASSGQGGEQYF.

The chain joins TRBV2 to TRBJ2-7, with 7 bases that match TRBD1. CDR1 is SNHLY, CDR2 FYNNEI, per germline. The CDR3 is 14 amino acids. V lost 3 bases, J lost 1 base, and 3 bases stayed unmatched. The CDR3 DNA follows: TGTGCCAGCAGTGACGGGACAGATTCCTACGAGCAGTACTTC. This sequence encodes CASSDGTDSYEQYF.

This rearrangement joins TRBV30 to TRBJ1-1; maybe TRBD1 (5 bases). V lost 5 bases, J lost 8 bases, and 12 bases lay in between. This CDR3 is 11 amino acids long. CDR1 and CDR2 from the germline V gene are GTSNPN and SVGIG (reference sequence). CDR3 DNA: TGTGCCTGGTGGGACGGGTACGAAGCTTTCTTT. Translated: CAWWDGYEAFF.

This clone was observed a single time. This chain connects TRBV29-1 to TRBJ2-2, with unresolved D. The V end was cut by 4 bases, the J end by 2 bases, with 5 bases between. This CDR3 is 12 amino acids long. CDR1 is SQVTM, CDR2 ANQGSEA, per germline. The CDR3 here is CSVGSNTGELFF. DNA of the CDR3: TGCAGCGTTGGATCCAACACCGGGGAGCTGTTTTTT.

This clone is a singleton in its sample. The chain links TRBV29-1 to TRBJ2-7; 7 bases are a match to TRBD1. The CDR3 covers 14 residues. J gave up 0 bases and V 6 bases, and 8 bases lay outside the gene matches. The germline V gene has CDR1 SQVTM and CDR2 ANQGSEA. CDR3 in amino acids: CSVVGQETSYEQYF. CDR3 nucleotides: TGCAGCGTGGTCGGACAGGAGACCTCCTACGAGCAGTACTTC.

A few counts support this clone. V usage is TRBV5-3 and J usage is TRBJ2-7, with D tentatively TRBD2 (6 bases). TRBV5-3 is recorded as an ORF, its role being uncertain. The CDR3 consists of 14 residues. Trimming took off 2 bases at V and 3 bases at J, with 12 bases between the two ends. The CDR3 protein is CARSFMWGVYEQYF. The CDR3 DNA follows: TGTGCCAGAAGCTTTATGTGGGGGGTCTACGAGCAGTACTTC.

This clone was picked up a small number of times. V gene TRBV4-1 combines with J gene TRBJ1-2; D may be TRBD1 (6 bases). This CDR3 is built from 15 residues. The V and J ends lost 4 bases and 6 bases respectively, with 18 bases between them. Germline V gene lookup returns CDR1 MGHRA and CDR2 YSYEKL. CDR3: CASSLVTDREDGYTF. DNA for the CDR3: TGCGCCAGCAGCCTCGTAACGGACAGAGAGGATGGCTACACCTTC.

V gene TRBV4-1 combines with J gene TRBJ2-7, with a tentative D call TRBD1 (5 bases). Germline assignment: CDR1 MGHRA and CDR2 YSYEKL. Trimming took 1 base from V and 4 from J, leaving 17 bases between them. The CDR3 consists of 16 residues. CDR3 nucleotide sequence: TGCGCCAGCAGCCAAGCCCCAGCAGGGCACAATTACGAGCAGTACTTC. Its translation: CASSQAPAGHNYEQYF.

This clone was picked up one time. The chain carries TRBV27 and TRBJ2-7, with D hard to call. The V end was cut by 4 bases, the J end by 3 bases, with 13 bases between. The CDR3 length is 14 residues. In germline, CDR1 is MNHEY, CDR2 SMNVEV (reference sequence). In nucleotides, the CDR3 is TGTGCCAGCAGTTCATACTCTGACGGCTACGAGCAGTACTTC. Residues: CASSSYSDGYEQYF.

V gene TRBV2 combines with J gene TRBJ2-3, with 10 bases lining up with TRBD1. The CDR3 spans 15 residues. Trimming took 8 bases from V and 4 from J; bases not matched to a gene: 9. The germline V gene encodes CDR1 SNHLY and CDR2 FYNNEI. CDR3 region: CASRQGAFSADTQYF. CDR3 coding DNA: TGTGCCAGCCGACAGGGGGCCTTTTCCGCAGATACGCAGTATTTT.

This chain links TRBV10-3 with TRBJ2-7, with TRBD1 matching 10 bases. The CDR3 consists of 14 residues. Germline V gives CDR1 ENHRY, CDR2 SYGVKD. Losses at the gene ends were 6 bases for V and 5 bases for J; bases not matched to a gene: 7. For the CDR3, the DNA is TGTGCCATCAGGGGGACAGGGGTAAGAGACGAGCAGTACTTC. Amino acids: CAIRGTGVRDEQYF.

This clone was seen only a few times. The chain employs TRBV10-2 and TRBJ2-3; TRBD1 matches at 7 bases. The germline V gene has CDR1 WSHSY and CDR2 SAAADI. The V and J ends lost 4 bases and 0 bases, in that order; junction bases with no gene match: 7. CDR3 length: 16 amino acids. CDR3 sequence reads: CASSGSDRDSTDTQYF. CDR3 nucleotides: TGCGCCAGCAGTGGGTCCGACAGGGATAGCACAGATACGCAGTATTTT.

The V gene is TRBV19, the J gene TRBJ1-1; TRBD1 matches at 8 bases. This CDR3 has 14 amino acids. Unmatched junction bases numbered 3, after V lost 5 bases and J lost 1 base. Germline-derived CDR1 and CDR2 are LNHDA and SQIVND (reference sequence). CDR3 residues: CASSPGTGNTEAFF. The CDR3 DNA sequence: TGTGCCAGTAGTCCCGGGACAGGGAACACTGAAGCTTTCTTT.

The CDR3 loop is CATGTEIQPQHF. CDR3 nucleotides: TGTGCCACTGGGACAGAGATCCAGCCCCAGCATTTT. The chain uses TRBV27 and TRBJ1-5, with TRBD1 matching over 7 bases. This CDR3 contains 12 residues. V was pared by 10 bases and J by 7 bases, with 7 bases of the junction left unmatched. Per the germline V gene, CDR1 is MNHEY and CDR2 is SMNVEV (reference sequence).